Presented here are 6 T cell receptor beta chains from one specimen sequenced in a study of T cell repertoires in cytomegalovirus infection. MiXCR, run by TCRdb on the reads, gives a single entry per CDR3 protein. The sample shows some 600,000 distinct CDR3 sequences, 20% to 30% of them seen only once. Material for sequencing was CD8+ T cells from PBMCs. These TCRs come from a human donor in good health (CMV status not recorded). Some clones in this sample may be carry-over from other donors' samples.

V usage is TRBV7-8 and J usage is TRBJ2-3, with D possibly matching TRBD1 (6 bases). V dropped 1 base and J dropped 0 bases, with 17 bases sitting between them. CDR1 is SGHVS, CDR2 FQNEAQ, per germline. There are 18 residues in the CDR3. The CDR3 DNA reads TGTGCCAGCAGCTTAGGGACAGCGATTAAGGGTAGCACAGATACGCAGTATTTT. Translation gives CASSLGTAIKGSTDTQYF.

This clonotype was detected many times. The chain links TRBV6-2 or TRBV6-3 to TRBJ2-7, with D maybe TRBD1 (6 bases). The CDR3 is 13 amino acids. Trimming took 5 bases from V and 4 from J, leaving 12 bases between them. The germline V gene encodes CDR1 MNHEY and CDR2 SVGEGT. CDR3 in amino acids: CASSPGQIYEQYV. CDR3 nucleotide sequence: TGTGCCAGCAGTCCGGGACAAATTTACGAGCAGTACGTC.

This clonotype was observed a single time. CDR3 sequence reads: CASSLGSRLVGNEQFF. CDR3 DNA: TGTGCCAGCAGCTTAGGATCCCGACTAGTCGGGAATGAGCAGTTCTTC. This chain uses TRBV11-3 with TRBJ2-1, with D perhaps matching TRBD2 (6 bases). Per the germline V gene, CDR1 is SGHNT and CDR2 is YENEEA. Trimming took 1 base from V and 7 from J, leaving 17 bases between them. This CDR3 comprises 16 residues. The entire variable domain, with the rest obtained from reference TRBV11-3 and TRBJ2-1, is as follows: EAGVVQSPRYKIIEKKQPVAFWCNPISGHNTLYWYLQNLGQGPELLIRYENEEAVDDSQLPKDRFSAERLKGVDSTLKIQPAELGDSAVYLCASSLGSRLVGNEQFFGPGTRLTVL.

The CDR3 DNA is TGTGCCAGCAGCGACCCGGGAGAGTACGGGCAGTACGTC. Protein sequence: CASSDPGEYGQYV. This sequence joins TRBV7-9 and TRBJ2-7, with a possible D match to TRBD2 (6 bases). This CDR3 region has 13 residues. Looked up from germline, CDR1 is SEHNR and CDR2 is FQNEAQ (reference sequence).

The rearrangement joins TRBV6-2 or TRBV6-3 to TRBJ2-5, with D tentatively TRBD2 (5 bases). Trimming took off 7 bases at V and 3 bases at J, with 15 bases between the two ends. Germline V gene lookup returns CDR1 MNHEY and CDR2 SVGEGT. This CDR3 spans 14 amino acids. The CDR3 nucleotides are TGTGCCAGCAAGGGAGTTTATGACGAAGAGACCCAGTACTTC. This codes for CASKGVYDEETQYF.

V usage is TRBV15 and J usage is TRBJ2-7; the D is unclear. Germline assignment: CDR1 LNHNV and CDR2 YYDKDF (reference sequence). The CDR3 runs 13 residues. Trimming stripped 1 base from V and 1 base from J, with 5 bases between. The DNA of the CDR3 is TGTGCCACCAGCAGAGTTCCTTCCTACGAGCAGTACGTC. It yields the protein CATSRVPSYEQYV.